This T cell receptor beta chain came from a study of tumor and adjacent non-tumor tissue in lung cancer (dated by TCRdb to between 2017 and 2018). Some background on the complete study: The cohort included some twelve adenocarcinoma, 2 squamous cell carcinoma and 1 small cell lung cancer patients. Sequencing produced fewer than 150,000,000 productive TCRbeta reads in total, an average of about 4.17 million reads per sample. TCRbeta CDR3 sequencing was performed on 25 to 35 paired specimens, with one tumor sample and one normal lung sample collected per patient. Ages among the 15 or so patients ranged from roughly 31 to 76 years, there were roughly 10 men and 5 women, and disease was at TNM stage I to III. The study compared bulk TCRbeta repertoires from lung tumor tissue and matched distant non-tumor lung tissue of under 16 lung cancer patients. Results and caveats for the whole study, not just this receptor: The top 100 clones accounted for a significantly larger cumulative portion of the repertoire in normal lung than in tumor tissue. Significantly higher TCR diversity (inverse Simpson) was observed in tumor tissue than in normal lung tissue (around 450 vs 160, P = 0.0075, Mann-Whitney U test). The sequencing platform is not named in the methods, and unique molecular identifiers are not mentioned. TCR diversity was significantly higher in younger patients, and higher tumor TCR diversity was associated with shorter overall and disease-free survival. Only around 14 patients were in the cohort, and the authors stated that larger samples and more detailed clinical data are needed. Peripheral blood was not sequenced, so blood TCRbeta repertoires in these lung cancer patients were not examined.

Regarding this clonotype: Its antigen specificity is not known. Base qualities are not recorded, but no much larger clone differs from it by a single base.

RNA was extracted from bulk unsorted tissue and checked for quality with a NanoDrop ND-1000 and an Agilent 2100. All donors had newly diagnosed lung cancer, had not received prior chemotherapy, and were admitted for thoracic surgery in China between August and November 2014. Patients who had received previous radiotherapy or chemotherapy, or who had another concurrent cancer, were excluded from the study. Surgical tissue pieces of 1-2 cm3 were preserved in RNAlater solution and were kept at -80 degrees C until use. Preparation of the library involved multiplex PCR. This sample was sequenced with an Illumina HiSeq 2500. Following protocols modified from ARM-PCR, the researchers constructed TCRbeta libraries through three rounds of nested PCR with primers (Table S4). Before sequencing, PCR products of 200-500 bp were excised from the gel and purified with the QIAquick gel extraction kit. As for how the authors treated the data: Trimmomatic was used to clean the reads, FLASH was used to merge the reads into complete CDR3 sequences, and MiTCR was used to assign the reads to V(D)J germline segments. Clonal diversity was computed as the inverse Simpson's index with VDJtools. A read counted as productive if the sequence was in-frame and lacked a premature stop codon. TCRdb trimmed the raw reads at Q25, called clones with MiXCR and kept productive beta chains. CDR3 protein duplicates are merged, each entry listing the most common genes and DNA. It is TCRdb's table, rather than the study itself, that gives the V and J calls and clone size. The sample yields roughly 220,000 distinct CDR3 sequences; approximately 74% were counted once. Jointly, the top ten make up roughly 24% of the sample.

Specimen: lung tumor tissue. The sequence was collected from a man aged 55 to 70 with non-small cell lung cancer.

Here the CDR3 is given as CASSIKAGKQYF. The nucleotide sequence reads as follows: TGTGCCAGCAGTATAAAAGCGGGAAAGCAGTACTTC. The chain is made from TRBV28 and TRBJ2-7, with 7 junctional bases fitting TRBD2. The germline V end is reduced by 5 bases and the J end by 8 bases; junction bases left unmatched: 6. The cysteine opens and the phenylalanine closes a CDR3 of 12 amino acids. The kept DNA is CDR3 alone, 36 bases in frame from the first base. Per the germline V gene, MDHEN is the CDR1 and SYDVKM is the CDR2.